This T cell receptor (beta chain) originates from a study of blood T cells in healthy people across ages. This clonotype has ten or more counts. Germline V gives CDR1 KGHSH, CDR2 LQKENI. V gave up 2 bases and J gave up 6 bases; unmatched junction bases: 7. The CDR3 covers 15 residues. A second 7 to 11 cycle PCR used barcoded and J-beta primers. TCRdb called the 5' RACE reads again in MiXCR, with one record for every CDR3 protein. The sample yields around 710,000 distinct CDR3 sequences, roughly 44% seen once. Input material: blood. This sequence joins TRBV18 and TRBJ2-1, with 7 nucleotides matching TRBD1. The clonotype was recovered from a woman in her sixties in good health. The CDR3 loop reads CASSPNTGVGNEQFF. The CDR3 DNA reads TGTGCCAGCTCACCAAACACAGGGGTCGGCAATGAGCAGTTCTTC.